This record covers a single T cell receptor (beta chain). Its target is unknown. One junction end does not reproduce the germline sequence, and a read error may be involved. Within the sample, other DNA sequences also encode this same CDR3. Germline loops: CDR1 SGHDT, CDR2 YYEEEE. The CDR3 loop spans 16 amino acids. This record comes from a study of cytomegalovirus exposure and HLA in healthy donors. The overall study: Roughly four fifths of approximately 400 genotyped donors fell in the Caucasian-associated ancestry cluster. Study-level findings and limits: Rare sequences made up most TCRs, while some public TCRs were found in many donors. Some TCR beta chains (164 of them) were listed as cytomegalovirus-associated.

This PCR relied on a set of 60 Vbeta primers and 13 Jbeta primers. TCRdb keeps only in-frame clones here, not all; method: immunoSEQ multiplex PCR. This sample has roughly 100,000 clones, with approximately 82% found just once. The chain couples TRBV5-6 to TRBJ2-7; 8 bases fit TRBD2. The specimen was PBMCs. This sequence was found in a middle-aged man in good health and CMV-seronegative. In DNA form, the CDR3 reads TGTGCCAGCAGCTTGGAAACGGGGGGGAACTCCTACGAACAGTACTTC. It translates to CASSLETGGNSYEQYF.